The source of this TCR beta chain is a study of T cell changes during pregnancy in multiple sclerosis. V dropped 5 bases and J dropped 0 bases, with 15 bases sitting between them. The CDR3 is 15 residues long. The germline V gene encodes CDR1 GTSNPN and CDR2 SVGIG (reference sequence). Clones were sequenced by immunoSEQ multiplex PCR, and TCRdb holds only the in-frame ones, with some missing. The table has tens of thousands of clones, around 94% seen once. The chain employs TRBV30 and TRBJ2-3; D is unresolved. The receptor was derived from a female donor with multiple sclerosis, enrolled in a pregnancy study. Sequenced material: CD4+ T cells from peripheral blood mononuclear cells, taken after pregnancy. In DNA form, the CDR3 reads TGTGCCTGGGGCGACGGCGGTCTTAGCACAGATACGCAGTATTTT. Translating gives CAWGDGGLSTDTQYF.